The 3 T cell receptor beta chains given below trace back to one sample, sequenced in a study of identical twins. One entry per CDR3 protein, called by TCRdb with MiXCR from the 5' RACE reads. The top ten clones hold roughly 3% of a sample with a few hundred thousand distinct CDR3 sequences, over 8.5% of them seen once. The same sample was also studied in work on yellow fever vaccine responses in identical twins.

The sample consisted of PBMCs. The receptor source for this set is a woman under 30 in good health.

This clonotype appeared a few times. V gene TRBV20-1 combines with J gene TRBJ2-5; 12 nucleotides align to TRBD2. The V and J ends lost 6 bases and 3 bases, in that order; junction bases with no gene match: 8. The CDR3 is 15 residues long. Looked up from germline, CDR1 is DFQATT and CDR2 is SNEGSKA (reference sequence). The DNA for the CDR3 is TGCAGTGCCCACCCGACTAGCGGGAGTGAAGAGACCCAGTACTTC. The encoded protein is CSAHPTSGSEETQYF.

In this sample, this clonotype turned up many times. CDR3 bases: TGCAGTGCTAGAGAACCTACGCGGGCAGGGAAGGATGGCTACACCTTC. This sequence encodes CSAREPTRAGKDGYTF. The chain couples TRBV20-1 to TRBJ1-2; weak D call: TRBD1 (5 bases). This CDR3 is built from 16 residues. Germline CDR1 is DFQATT and CDR2 is SNEGSKA (reference sequence). V was cut by 0 bases and J by 6 bases, with 20 bases left in between.

This rearrangement joins TRBV5-1 to TRBJ2-1, with TRBD2 identical over 10 bases. CDR1 is SGHRS and CDR2 is YFSETQ in the germline V gene. The trim removed 3 bases at V and 9 bases at J, leaving 18 bases unmatched. The CDR3 is made up of 18 amino acids. The CDR3 loop reads CASSSGLGLAGAGGEQFF. The CDR3 nucleotides read TGCGCCAGCAGCTCTGGGTTGGGGCTAGCGGGGGCCGGGGGTGAGCAGTTCTTC.